The 10 T cell receptor beta chains presented below share a single source sample, sequenced in a study of technical replicates of blood from several donors. Assay: immunoSEQ multiplex PCR; the TCRdb copy retains only in-frame clones and omits some. The sample holds about 44,000 clones; around 96% are singletons and the top ten take around 0.4%. Sample: T cells isolated from PBMCs. All receptors come from a human donor in good health.

This chain uses TRBV5-1 with TRBJ2-5; the D gene is possibly TRBD2 (5 bases). The germline V gene has CDR1 SGHRS and CDR2 YFSETQ. Trimming stripped 1 base from V and 1 base from J, with 14 bases between. CDR3 length: 16 residues. CDR3 amino acids: CASSLLGGTSQETQYF. In DNA, the CDR3 is TGCGCCAGCAGCTTGTTAGGCGGAACTAGCCAAGAGACCCAGTACTTC.

This chain connects TRBV11-2 to TRBJ2-7; tentatively, D is TRBD1 (5 bases). CDR3 length: 15 residues. CDR1 is SGHAT, CDR2 FQNNGV, per germline. V dropped 5 bases and J dropped 2 bases, with 16 bases sitting between them. The CDR3 DNA reads as TGTGCCAGCAGCGTATCTAGGGGTCCCGCCTACGAGCAGTACTTC. This translates into CASSVSRGPAYEQYF.

This clone was recorded only once. This chain links TRBV7-2 with TRBJ2-3, with TRBD1 matching 8 bases. The CDR3 consists of 15 residues. Looked up from germline, CDR1 is SGHTA and CDR2 is FQGNSA. The V and J ends lost 0 bases and 5 bases, in that order; junction bases with no gene match: 4. The CDR3 coding sequence is TGTGCCAGCAGCTTAGCCAGGGGGCCTGTAGATACGCAGTATTTT. As protein: CASSLARGPVDTQYF.

V and J are TRBV27 and TRBJ2-7, with 8 bases lining up with TRBD1. CDR1 MNHEY and CDR2 SMNVEV come from the germline V gene (reference sequence). Trimming at V came to 6 bases and at J to 7 bases, leaving 11 bases not matched to a gene. The CDR3 has 14 amino acids. The CDR3 DNA is TGTGCCAGCAGCTACGGGACAGGTGTTACGGAGCAGTACTTC. Protein product: CASSYGTGVTEQYF.

The chain combines TRBV21-1 with TRBJ2-7; TRBD2 is the table's D call, not checked against the DNA. TRBV21-1 is a documented pseudogene. The CDR3 runs 14 residues. As DNA, the CDR3 is TGTGCCAGCATTGGAGAGTTGGGAGGCTACGAGCAGTACTTC. Amino acid sequence: CASIGELGGYEQYF.

This chain links TRBV5-6 with TRBJ1-2, with TRBD1 matching 11 bases. The V segment lost 4 bases and the J segment 4 bases; nucleotides outside the gene matches: 9. The CDR3 extends over 16 amino acids. Looked up from germline, CDR1 is SGHDT and CDR2 is YYEEEE. The CDR3 spells CASSQGTGGSFYGYTF. The CDR3 bases are TGTGCCAGCAGCCAAGGGACAGGGGGTTCATTCTATGGCTACACCTTC.

V usage is TRBV7-2 and J usage is TRBJ2-7; 14 bases are shared with TRBD2. The junction had 4 bases not matched to a gene; V was cut back by 5 bases and J by 4 bases. The CDR3 is made up of 15 amino acids. The V gene's germline CDR1 is SGHTA and CDR2 FQGNSA. The CDR3 reads CASSTGLAGEYEQYF. Written as DNA, the CDR3 is TGTGCCAGCAGCACGGGACTAGCGGGAGAGTACGAGCAGTACTTC.

The DNA for the CDR3 is TGTGCCAGCAGCCCCCCGAGGGGGGAGCAGTTCTTC. It is translated as CASSPPRGEQFF. The V and J genes are TRBV4-2 and TRBJ2-1, with a weak D call TRBD1 (6 bases). The CDR3 runs to 12 residues. Germline V lookup: CDR1 LGHNA, CDR2 YNFKEQ. V was clipped by 4 bases and J by 10 bases, with 11 bases between them.

This chain connects TRBV18 to TRBJ2-7; 9 nucleotides agree with TRBD2. Trimming cost V 3 bases and J 4 bases; bases outside gene matches: 7. The germline V gene has CDR1 KGHSH and CDR2 LQKENI. The CDR3 loop spans 15 amino acids. The CDR3, as DNA: TGTGCCAGCTCACCTACTAGCGGGCTAGTTTACGAGCAGTACTTC. Translation: CASSPTSGLVYEQYF.

The rearrangement links TRBV30 to TRBJ1-5; possibly TRBD1 for D (5 bases). With 4 bases removed from V and 2 bases from J, the gap between germline ends came to 9 bases. The CDR3 totals 13 residues. Germline V gene lookup returns CDR1 GTSNPN and CDR2 SVGIG (reference sequence). The CDR3 protein is CAWTGRGNQPQHF. The CDR3 DNA reads as TGTGCCTGGACTGGCAGGGGCAATCAGCCCCAGCATTTT.